Sequencing of this T cell receptor (beta chain) was carried out in a study of blood T cell repertoires in COVID-19 (dated by TCRdb to about 2020). Background on the whole study: Collaborator samples came from the United States, Italy and Spain and covered acute and convalescent phases of COVID-19. The prospective study material was composed of cDNA or gDNA derived from T cells, B-cell-depleted T cells, or PBMCs. Subjects who had been exposed to COVID-19, were actively infected with it, or had recovered from it provided the deeply sampled blood TCRbeta repertoires that made up the dataset. The repertoires were released in a freely available public database intended as a resource for research on the immune response to SARS-CoV-2. Samples came from the ongoing ImmuneRACE study (first 160 participants) plus 1,254 subjects from 6 global collaborators. A de-identified subject ID, COVID-19 status, age in years and sex were almost always included in the sample metadata. Where available, HLA class I and class II types were taken from metadata supplied by the sample provider and were not determined by assay-based typing. The research as a whole found: The quantity of clinical and demographic metadata differed by source and by participant and was supplied without curation.

The immunoSEQ Assay, a bias-controlled multiplex PCR, was used to amplify TCRbeta CDR3 regions from genomic DNA. Turning to the authors' computational methods: The number of nucleated cells in each sample was estimated from the amplification of reference gene primers within the assay. To quantify the absolute abundance of each unique TCRbeta CDR3 rearrangement, sequence reads were collapsed and filtered. For each sample, productive Simpson clonality was calculated by taking the square root of Simpson's diversity index across productive rearrangements. The clones in this table, taken by TCRdb from immuneACCESS, are in-frame only. Not every clone is retained; where verified, under half of the shortfall comes from an unresolved V gene, and the cause of the rest is unknown. D and trimming were read from the DNA, whereas the V and J calls and clone size are those reported in that table. The sample yields 110,000 or so clones; about 88% were counted once. The ten most abundant clones make up around 2% of the sample.

About this clone: It lacks a known antigen. Nothing much larger sits one base from this clone, and base qualities are not available.

The collaborating institutions used their own protocols to collect whole blood in K2EDTA tubes. For TCRbeta analysis, collaborators shipped samples in one of three forms: frozen whole blood, isolated PBMCs, or DNA extracted from either of those sample types. What was sequenced was peripheral blood. This receptor was identified in a human donor in a cohort sampled during active COVID-19.

The CDR3 in this case is CSVEDQLAGGYNEQFF. The DNA is as follows: TGCAGCGTTGAAGATCAACTAGCGGGGGGGTACAATGAGCAGTTCTTC. The chain employs TRBV29-1 and TRBJ2-1; a stretch of 13 junction bases matches TRBD2. The CDR3 has 16 amino acids, counting the end cysteine and phenylalanine. CDR3 DNA is the only sequence kept; it has 48 bases, read in frame from the first base. Trimming leaves V shorter by 0 bases and J shorter by 4 bases, with the junction holding 3 bases beyond the gene matches. The germline V gene yields SQVTM for CDR1 and ANQGSEA for CDR2.